The 18 T cell receptor beta chains below come from one sample, sequenced in a study of T cells in Graves' hyperthyroidism and ophthalmopathy. RNA transcripts gave rise to amplified TCR beta CDR3 regions. The HTBI primer set was used in a first-round RT-PCR of the TCR CDR3. TCRdb itself ran the multiplex PCR reads through MiXCR, one entry per CDR3 protein. The table includes roughly 600,000 distinct CDR3 sequences, approximately 15% detected once. Specimen: blood. The receptors stem from a woman in her forties or fifties with Graves' ophthalmopathy.

Only a few counts were recorded for this clonotype. The chain is built from TRBV15 and TRBJ2-3; D call uncertain. The ends were cut back, 1 base at V and 8 bases at J, with 4 bases in the middle. Germline CDR1 and CDR2: LNHNV and YYDKDF (reference sequence). CDR3 length equals 11 residues. CDR3 sequence (DNA): TGTGCCACCAGCAGAGTTTCTACGCAGTATTTT. Translated: CATSRVSTQYF.

This clonotype has at least ten counts. This chain links TRBV7-2 with TRBJ1-2; 7 bases match TRBD1. This CDR3 contains 13 residues. The J segment lost 8 bases and the V segment lost 5 bases, leaving 8 bases of the junction unmatched. The germline gives CDR1 SGHTA, CDR2 FQGNSA. As DNA, the CDR3 is TGTGCCAGCAGCCGTGATCCGACAGGGGGCTACACCTTC. It encodes CASSRDPTGGYTF. The full variable domain, its missing parts supplied by reference TRBV7-2 and TRBJ1-2, is GAGVSQSPSNKVTEKGKDVELRCDPISGHTALYWYRQSLGQGLEFLIYFQGNSAPDKSGLPSDRFSAERTGGSVSTLTIQRTQQEDSAVYLCASSRDPTGGYTFGSGTRLTVV.

This clonotype has at least ten counts. This rearrangement joins TRBV5-5 to TRBJ1-1, with D unclear. The CDR3 covers 14 residues. Germline CDR1 reads SGHKS; CDR2 reads YYEKEE (reference sequence). V dropped 2 bases and J dropped 6 bases, with 14 bases sitting between them. CDR3 loop: CASSLERSSAEAFF. In DNA form, the CDR3 reads TGTGCCAGCAGCTTAGAACGGTCCTCAGCTGAAGCTTTCTTT.

This clonotype was counted at least ten times. V is TRBV11-2 and J is TRBJ2-1; tentatively, D is TRBD2 (6 bases). The length of the CDR3 is 19 residues. Germline loops: CDR1 SGHAT, CDR2 FQNNGV. V shed 4 bases and J shed 4 bases, with 26 bases lying between them. The CDR3 DNA reads as TGTGCCAGCAGCTCACCCCATGGTAGCGGCCCCAAAGGGTACAATGAGCAGTTCTTC. The encoded protein is CASSSPHGSGPKGYNEQFF. Using reference TRBV11-2 and TRBJ2-1 for the parts outside the CDR3, the full variable domain is EAGVAQSPRYKIIEKRQSVAFWCNPISGHATLYWYQQILGQGPKLLIQFQNNGVVDDSQLPKDRFSAERLKGVDSTLKIQPAKLEDSAVYLCASSSPHGSGPKGYNEQFFGPGTRLTVL.

This clonotype has only a few counts. The chain couples TRBV12-3 or TRBV12-4 to TRBJ2-1; the D is unclear. This CDR3 has 12 residues. V was pared by 3 bases and J by 7 bases, with 7 bases between. CDR3 nucleotide sequence: TGTGCCAGCAGTTTCTTGGGTAATGAGCAGTTCTTC. As protein: CASSFLGNEQFF.

At least ten counts were recorded for this clonotype. The V call is TRBV30, the J call TRBJ2-3; no reliable D call. Germline loops: CDR1 GTSNPN, CDR2 SVGIG (reference sequence). The V and J ends lost 0 bases and 5 bases respectively, with 3 bases between them. This CDR3 is built from 11 residues. CDR3 in DNA: TGTGCCTGGAGTGTTGGAGATACGCAGTATTTT. This encodes CAWSVGDTQYF.

The chain combines TRBV9 with TRBJ2-1; 8 nucleotides align to TRBD1. The germline gives CDR1 SGDLS, CDR2 YYNGEE. CDR3 length: 18 amino acids. The V gene end was trimmed by 3 bases and the J gene end by 0 bases; junction bases not matched to a gene: 11. The CDR3 coding sequence is TGTGCCAGCAGCGCCCCGACAGGGGCCCCGAGCTCCTACAATGAGCAGTTCTTC. Translating gives CASSAPTGAPSSYNEQFF.

The V and J genes are TRBV29-1 and TRBJ2-2, with unresolved D. The CDR3 consists of 14 residues. V lost 6 bases and J 1 base, leaving 12 bases between the germline ends. Per germline, CDR1 SQVTM and CDR2 ANQGSEA. In nucleotides, the CDR3 is TGCAGCGTCATGGTAGCTCGGAACACCGGGGAGCTGTTTTTT. This sequence encodes CSVMVARNTGELFF.

This clonotype was seen more than once but under ten times. A much larger clone lies a single base off, so this may be a read error. The V call is TRBV7-2, the J call TRBJ1-1; no clear D gene. The CDR3 has 15 amino acids. CDR1 is SGHTA and CDR2 is FQGNSA in the germline V gene. CDR3 nucleotides: TGTGCCAGCAGCTTAGGCCGGGCCATGAACGCTGAAGCTTTCTTT. It yields the protein CASSLGRAMNAEAFF. Full variable domain (outside the CDR3, taken from reference TRBV7-2 and TRBJ1-1): GAGVSQSPSNKVTEKGKDVELRCDPISGHTALYWYRQSLGQGLEFLIYFQGNSAPDKSGLPSDRFSAERTGGSVSTLTIQRTQQEDSAVYLCASSLGRAMNAEAFFGQGTRLTVV.

This chain connects TRBV5-1 to TRBJ2-7, with D perhaps TRBD1 (7 bases). The CDR3 length is 14 residues. Between the trimmed V and J ends, which lost 1 base and 6 bases, there was a span of 14 bases. Germline V lookup: CDR1 SGHRS, CDR2 YFSETQ. The CDR3 DNA reads TGCGCCAGCAGCTTGTGGAGGGGGCGAGGCGAGCAGTACTTC. Residues: CASSLWRGRGEQYF.

This clonotype was found many times. The chain uses TRBV3-1 and TRBJ1-2, with D perhaps matching TRBD1 (6 bases). Germline loops: CDR1 LGHDT, CDR2 YNNKEL (reference sequence). CDR3 length: 17 residues. The V end was cut by 1 base, the J end by 4 bases, with 19 bases between. Here the CDR3 DNA reads TGTGCCAGCAGCCAAGTTAACACAGGGAAACCCTCCTATGGCTACACCTTC. Translating gives CASSQVNTGKPSYGYTF. Full variable domain (missing parts from reference TRBV3-1 and TRBJ1-2): DTAVSQTPKYLVTQMGNDKSIKCEQNLGHDTMYWYKQDSKKFLKIMFSYNNKELIINETVPNRFSPKSPDKAHLNLHINSLELGDSAVYFCASSQVNTGKPSYGYTFGSGTRLTVV.

The chain uses TRBV7-9 and TRBJ2-7; 8 bases agree with TRBD2. The CDR3 sequence is 15 residues long. In germline, CDR1 is SEHNR, CDR2 FQNEAQ (reference sequence). The trim removed 1 base at V and 5 bases at J, leaving 7 bases unmatched. The CDR3 coding sequence is TGTGCCAGCAGCTTAGGGTTTAGCGGGGACGACGAGCAGTACTTC. Amino acid sequence: CASSLGFSGDDEQYF.

This clonotype was seen a handful of times. This chain connects TRBV20-1 to TRBJ2-7; 8 bases match TRBD1. The CDR3 runs to 14 residues. V dropped 1 base and J dropped 3; count of bases not matched to a gene: 5. The V gene's germline CDR1 is DFQATT and CDR2 SNEGSKA (reference sequence). In nucleotides, the CDR3 is TGCAGTGCTAGAGCCGACAGGGGAGGCTACGAGCAGTACTTC. Encoded protein: CSARADRGGYEQYF.

The chain recombines TRBV6-9 with TRBJ1-6, with TRBD1 matching over 7 bases. The CDR3 sequence is 15 residues long. In germline, CDR1 is MNHGY, CDR2 SVAAGI. V lost 3 bases, J lost 7 bases, and 6 bases stayed unmatched. DNA of the CDR3: TGTGCCAGCAGTTACACCGGGACAGCGAATTCACCCCTCCACTTT. It specifies CASSYTGTANSPLHF.

This clonotype showed up many times. V and J are TRBV20-1 and TRBJ2-5, with a possible D match to TRBD2 (6 bases). Trimming cost V 5 bases and J 5 bases, with 15 bases left between them. The CDR3 has 13 residues. Germline values: CDR1 DFQATT, CDR2 SNEGSKA (reference sequence). The chain's CDR3 is CSAPWEDLETQYF. The CDR3 coding sequence is TGCAGTGCTCCCTGGGAGGATTTGGAGACCCAGTACTTC.

In its sample, this clonotype was seen a few times. The chain recombines TRBV28 with TRBJ2-3; possible D gene TRBD2, 5 bases. The CDR3 is 13 amino acids. V was cut by 2 bases and J by 9 bases, with 12 bases left in between. CDR1 and CDR2 (germline): MDHEN, SYDVKM. The CDR3 coding sequence is TGTGCCAGCAGTTTACGACTATCCAAAACGCAGTATTTT. Translation: CASSLRLSKTQYF.

The sample holds many counts of this clonotype. The chain joins TRBV12-3 or TRBV12-4 to TRBJ2-2, with D tentatively TRBD2 (6 bases). V lost 6 bases, J lost 3 bases, and 11 bases lay in between. The CDR3 is 14 residues long. The CDR3 nucleotides read TGTGCCAGCAGCGGGAGTGGGGACACCGGGGAGCTGTTTTTT. The encoded protein is CASSGSGDTGELFF.

This clonotype was recorded at least ten times. The chain combines TRBV12-3 or TRBV12-4 with TRBJ2-3; D is possibly TRBD1 (5 bases). The V gene lost 2 bases and the J gene lost 2 bases, with 8 bases spanning the gap. The CDR3 is 14 amino acids. The CDR3 DNA sequence: TGTGCCAGCAGTTTACAGGGCGCCACAGATACGCAGTATTTT. This sequence encodes CASSLQGATDTQYF.